This TCR beta chain stems from a study of cytomegalovirus exposure and HLA in healthy donors (dated by TCRdb to about 2017). For the study in its entirety: An earlier analysis of some 550 of the donors reported roughly 300 Gb of sequence data and some 120 million unique TCR beta sequences from about 200 million T cells. An early release that covered approximately 600 HLA-typed donors contained 250 to 350 gigabases of sequencing data and 80 million or so unique TCR sequences. Among the 398 genotyped donors, around 81% belonged to the genetic ancestry cluster associated with self-reported Caucasian donors. The study aimed to test whether signatures of past pathogen exposure could be identified by cataloging public T cell receptors. The T cell repertoires of some 700 subjects were profiled by immunosequencing and related to cytomegalovirus serostatus. Along with the approximately 700-subject first cohort, a separate validation cohort of 120 different subjects was used. To predict cytomegalovirus infection status, the study brought together high-throughput TCR immunosequencing, statistical association of individual TCRs with disease status, and machine learning. To study patterns of TCR occurrence, a later analysis re-analyzed previously published TCR beta repertoires from 666 donors and added high-resolution HLA genotyping. Rather than drawing on any new phenotypic data, the later analysis identified candidate immune exposures from TCR beta sequences and the way those sequences occurred across donors. To decide whether each TCR beta V gene segment behaved as functional or pseudogenic, an earlier analysis of approximately 600 of the donors relied on high-throughput TCR beta sequencing. Donor age, sex, ethnicity and CMV serostatus were compiled together with the repertoire data. A later genetic analysis took genome-wide SNP genotypes for about 55% of the 666 donors and used that subset as a discovery cohort. All discovery cohort repertoires had been generated on a single sequencing platform. HLA typing included class I and class II loci at four-digit resolution. The number of donors typed differed by locus, with roughly 620-630 for A, B, C, DRB1 and DQB1, around 560 for DQA1, about 610 for DPA1, and approximately 470 for DPB1. Roughly 5 DR-DQ haplotypes were treated as single units for association and clustering because of strong linkage in the cohort. Across roughly 420 genotyped donors of the cohort, an average of approximately 220,000 unique TCR beta nucleotide sequences per donor were sequenced, and 15% to 20% of those sequences were non-productive.

Libraries were constructed by the immunoSEQ multiplex PCR assay. The multiplex PCR relied on a mix of 60 forward primers for TCR Vbeta segments and 13 reverse primers for TCR Jbeta segments. A multiplex PCR assay on genomic DNA amplified the CDR3 region of rearranged TCR beta genes. Amplified TCR beta libraries were sequenced as 87-base-pair reads on the Illumina HiSeq System. The study's own analysis went as follows. A later analysis counted about 80 million unique TCR beta chains across the 666 repertoires, and around 9.9 million of these chains were shared by at least two donors. To remove PCR and sequencing errors, raw reads were error-corrected and collapsed into unique sequences using a nearest-neighbor algorithm that merged closely related sequences. V, D and J gene segments were assigned by aligning CDR3 sequences to IMGT reference sequences. For a sequence to be retained, a match of at least six nucleotides to both a V gene segment and a J gene segment was required. Rearrangements were classified as productive when the CDR3 lacked stop codons and remained in frame with V and J, and all other rearrangements were classified as non-productive. CDR3 was defined by IMGT convention, running from the second conserved V-encoded cysteine to the conserved J-encoded phenylalanine. The earlier analysis of more than 450 of the donors excluded sequences that lacked an unambiguous match to a single V gene segment. In an earlier analysis of 450 to 700 of the donors, V segments were called functional above 56.7% productive rearrangements and were called segregating when the between-donor standard deviation exceeded 5%. A statistical classification framework was developed to diagnose cytomegalovirus status using the catalog of TCR beta chain sequences. A later analysis assigned V and J genes by comparing TCR nucleotide sequences with IMGT/GENE-DB human TR gene sequences. In a later analysis, CDR3 sequences and most-parsimonious VDJ recombination scenarios were assigned using the TCRdist pipeline. In a later analysis, every TCR beta chain was defined by the combination of its CDR3 amino acid sequence and its V-gene family, and reads without a unique V-gene family were dropped. A later analysis removed 592 highly shared, low-generation-probability nucleotide sequences to deal with suspected cross-contamination and a sequencing artifact. In a later analysis, a clonal expansion index was calculated for each public chain from normalized within-repertoire ranks of inferred template counts. In a later analysis, generation probabilities were computed with a VDJ recombination model fitted to out-of-frame rearrangements, and the resulting probabilities were checked against IGoR. Hypergeometric tests were used in a later analysis to score TCR-TCR, TCR-HLA and TCR-CMV co-occurrence, with a repertoire-size bias correction applied to the TCR pairs. A later analysis estimated false discovery rates by permuting HLA or CMV assignments 20 times. A later analysis grouped co-occurring TCRs with DBSCAN, adding TCRdist sequence similarity when clustering within HLA-allele-positive subsets. Co-occurrence clustering excluded repertoires with fewer than 30,000 or more than 120,000 public chains, plus five with anomalous nucleotide sharing. TCRdb limited this immuneACCESS table to in-frame rearrangements with V and J called. A share of clones is missing; checked studies link under half to unresolved V genes, and the rest is unexplained. That table supplies the V and J calls and clone size; D and trimming were determined from the DNA. Across this sample there are roughly 200,000 clones, with about four fifths seen only once. The ten top clones hold 1.5% to 2% of the sample.

The cohort was made up of approximately 700 healthy bone marrow donors. All cohort members were sampled while nominally healthy, although unrecorded immune exposures were likely present. The donor was CMV seropositive and belonged to the group of around 300 seropositive cohort members. A peripheral blood sample was provided by each donor, and peripheral blood mononuclear cells were used for TCR beta sequencing. The Qiagen DNeasy Blood Extraction Kit was used to extract genomic DNA from the blood cell samples. Spanning cysteine to phenylalanine, the CDR3 consists of 13 amino acids. The CDR3 DNA has 39 bases and is translated from base 1. Reading the germline V gene (reference sequence) gives CDR1 LNHDA and CDR2 SQIVND. Germline trimming: 1 base from V, 10 bases from J; junction bases outside gene matches: 6. Broad study findings and their caveats: For the cohort, immune exposure information was limited to CMV serostatus. A later genetic analysis reported fewer N-insertions in productive TCRs among donors in an Asian-associated ancestry cluster than the roughly 700-donor mean. The 87-base-pair reads could not distinguish some IMGT-functional V segments, including TRBV6-2 and TRBV6-3, so those segments were excluded. A later analysis reported that several top co-occurrence clusters appeared linked to parvovirus B19, influenza, CMV and Epstein-Barr virus. A further reported finding was that TCR beta sequences accurately predicted the HLA-A and HLA-B alleles for most subjects in the first cohort. A total of 150 to 200 TCR beta chains were listed by the study as associated with cytomegalovirus. In a later genetic analysis, a missense DCLRE1C variant was associated with V-gene and J-gene trimming of TCR beta chains, and the association was replicated in an independent cohort. Sequencing depth was assumed to be roughly uniform across donors in the presence/absence analyses, though that assumption may not hold. About 17 rarely observed V segments, including chromosome 9 orphons, were excluded from the earlier analysis of almost 600 of the donors because counts were too low. Because HLA typing was missing for some donors at each locus, association tests included only the typed subset. In this cohort, only TCR beta chains were sequenced, and detectable features were limited by the absence of alpha or paired-chain data. A later analysis found that TCR association rates varied across HLA loci, with DRB1 alleles showing the most associated TCRs and HLA-C alleles the fewest. An earlier analysis of around 500 of the donors showed that most TCR beta V segments appeared in productive rearrangements either about 87% or about 30% of the time, which broadly matched IMGT annotations. A later analysis found that most CMV-associated TCR beta chains appeared HLA-restricted, with HLA associations seemingly driven largely by CMV exposure. The authors suggested that the approach could potentially be extended to other disease states and immunological phenotypes. Assigning TCR associations to individual alleles was difficult when HLA alleles, especially DR and DQ, strongly co-occurred. Most TCR sequences were seen in very few donors, while some public TCRs were found in many individuals. A later analysis associated some 17,000 TCR beta sequences with specific HLA alleles at a false discovery rate of 0.05. Correlated functional status among segregating V segments might be attributable to linkage disequilibrium, but an unknown experimental factor could not be ruled out. Compared with equally common non-associated chains, HLA-associated TCR beta chains in a later analysis were more clonally expanded and had lower generation probabilities. The classifier was reported to diagnose cytomegalovirus status with high specificity and sensitivity in both the original and validation cohorts. A group of highly shared sequence variants was considered likely to be a technical artifact of the sequencing pipeline. Three of the identified cytomegalovirus-associated TCR beta chains were confirmed in vitro to be specific for cytomegalovirus antigens.

Worth noting for this clone: Its antigen is not yet known. No base quality information exists; no much larger clone differs at one position.

Recombination linked TRBV19 to TRBJ1-2, and 7 junction bases match TRBD1. The TCR was taken from a man aged 35-49 years in good health and CMV-seropositive. Sequenced material: PBMCs. CDR3 region: CASSIAGGTAYTF. The nucleotide sequence reads as follows: TGTGCCAGTAGTATAGCAGGGGGGACAGCCTACACCTTC.